Listed here is a single T cell receptor (beta chain). What it binds is not known. The sample belongs to a study of CD8+ T cells in alopecia areata. Across the whole study: It was oral tofacitinib, at 5 to 10 mg twice daily, that treated patients received. The study's findings and limits: Relative to normal scalp, lesional scalp, especially alopecia totalis/universalis, showed higher clonality.

Once RNA had been extracted, it was reverse transcribed into cDNA to act as the sequencing template. Only in-frame clones appear in the TCRdb table, and some are missing; sequencing was by immunoSEQ multiplex PCR. The sample comprises some 150,000 clones, 45% to 60% of which are singletons, and approximately 19% rests with the top ten. Trimming cost V 4 bases and J 8 bases; bases outside gene matches: 5. The germline V gene has CDR1 PRHDT and CDR2 FYEKMQ (reference sequence). This CDR3 has 14 amino acids. Patients with alopecia areata provided lesional scalp punch biopsies as well as peripheral blood.

The chain carries TRBV13 and TRBJ2-1; 10 bases are shared with TRBD1. Material: CD8+ T cells sorted from blood, obtained at week 0. This clonotype originated in a human donor with alopecia areata. This CDR3 reads CASSSGQGEHEQFF. CDR3 sequence (DNA): TGTGCCAGCAGCTCAGGACAGGGGGAGCATGAGCAGTTCTTC.